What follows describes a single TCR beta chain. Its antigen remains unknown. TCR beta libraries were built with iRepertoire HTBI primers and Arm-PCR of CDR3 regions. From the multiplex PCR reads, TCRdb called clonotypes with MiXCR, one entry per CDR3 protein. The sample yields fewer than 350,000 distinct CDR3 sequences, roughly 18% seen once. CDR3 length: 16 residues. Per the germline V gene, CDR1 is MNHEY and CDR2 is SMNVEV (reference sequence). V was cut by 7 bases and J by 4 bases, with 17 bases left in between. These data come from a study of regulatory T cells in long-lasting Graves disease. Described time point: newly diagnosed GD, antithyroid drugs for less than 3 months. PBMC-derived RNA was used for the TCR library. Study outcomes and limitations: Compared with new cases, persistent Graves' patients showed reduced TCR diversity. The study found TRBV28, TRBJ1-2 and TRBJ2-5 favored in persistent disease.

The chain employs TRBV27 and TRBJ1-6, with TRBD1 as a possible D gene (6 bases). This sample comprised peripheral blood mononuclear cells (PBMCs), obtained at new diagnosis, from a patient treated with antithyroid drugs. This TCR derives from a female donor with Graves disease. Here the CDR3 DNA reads TGTGCCAGCACCGAAAAACAGGGATCTTATAATTCACCCCTCCACTTT. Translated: CASTEKQGSYNSPLHF.